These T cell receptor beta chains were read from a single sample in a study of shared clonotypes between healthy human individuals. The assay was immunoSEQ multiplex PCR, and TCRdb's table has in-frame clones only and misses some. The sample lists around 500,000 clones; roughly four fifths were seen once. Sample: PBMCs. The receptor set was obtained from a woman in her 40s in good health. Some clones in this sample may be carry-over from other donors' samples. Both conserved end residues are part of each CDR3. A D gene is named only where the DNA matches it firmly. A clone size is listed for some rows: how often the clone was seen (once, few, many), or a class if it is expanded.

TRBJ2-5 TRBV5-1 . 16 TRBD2 CASSLTTSGRGETQYF TGCGCCAGCAGCTTGACGACTAGCGGGAGAGGGGAGACCCAGTACTTC
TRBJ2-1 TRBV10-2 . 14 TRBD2 CASSVSGSNNEQFF TGCGCCAGCAGTGTTAGCGGGAGTAACAATGAGCAGTTCTTC
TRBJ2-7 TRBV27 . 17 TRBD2 CASRRLAGARGSYEQYF TGTGCCAGCAGGAGACTAGCGGGGGCTCGGGGCTCCTACGAGCAGTACTTC
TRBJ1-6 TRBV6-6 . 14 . CASSFTGRNSPLHF TGTGCCAGCAGTTTCACAGGAAGGAATTCACCCCTCCACTTT
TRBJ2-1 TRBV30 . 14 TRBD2 CAYSGLAGDNEQFF TGTGCCTACTCCGGACTAGCGGGAGACAATGAGCAGTTCTTC
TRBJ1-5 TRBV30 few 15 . CAWSVGRNSNQPQHF TGTGCCTGGAGTGTGGGAAGGAACTCTAATCAGCCCCAGCATTTT
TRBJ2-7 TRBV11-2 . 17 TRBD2 CASSLDRLGGRVYEQYF TGTGCCAGCAGCTTAGACCGTCTGGGCGGGAGAGTCTACGAGCAGTACTTC
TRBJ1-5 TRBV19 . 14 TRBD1 CASRDRDLRQPQHF TGTGCCAGTAGAGACAGGGATCTGCGGCAGCCCCAGCATTTT
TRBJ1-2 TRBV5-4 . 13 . CASSPQGNYGYTF TGTGCCAGCAGCCCCCAGGGGAACTATGGCTACACCTTC
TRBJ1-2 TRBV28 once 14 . CASSLGLTGYGYTF TGTGCCAGCAGTTTAGGACTGACAGGCTATGGCTACACCTTC
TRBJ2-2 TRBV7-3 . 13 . CASSLRVGGELFF TGTGCCAGCAGCTTAAGGGTGGGCGGGGAGCTGTTTTTT
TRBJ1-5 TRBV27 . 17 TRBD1 CASSLWQGAGSNQPQHF TGTGCCAGCAGTTTATGGCAGGGGGCAGGAAGCAATCAGCCCCAGCATTTT
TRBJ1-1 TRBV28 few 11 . CASVSGTEAFF TGTGCCAGCGTGTCCGGCACTGAAGCTTTCTTT
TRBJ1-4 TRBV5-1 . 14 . CASSLHGDGEKLFF TGCGCCAGCAGCTTGCATGGGGATGGGGAAAAACTGTTTTTT
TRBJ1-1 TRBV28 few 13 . CASSLGGWTEAFF TGTGCCAGCAGTTTAGGGGGCTGGACTGAAGCTTTCTTT
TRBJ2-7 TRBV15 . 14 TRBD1 CATSERQGIYEQYF TGTGCCACCAGCGAAAGACAGGGGATTTACGAGCAGTACTTC
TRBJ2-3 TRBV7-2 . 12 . CASSYGADTQYF TGTGCCAGCAGCTATGGTGCAGATACGCAGTATTTT
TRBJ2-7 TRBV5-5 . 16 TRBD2 CASSLLALAGSYEQYF TGTGCCAGCAGCTTACTGGCGCTAGCGGGATCCTACGAGCAGTACTTC
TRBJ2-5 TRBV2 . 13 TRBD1 CASSPDRDGTQYF TGTGCCAGCAGCCCCGACAGGGATGGGACCCAGTACTTC
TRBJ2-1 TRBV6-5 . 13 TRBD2 CATRRGSYNEQFF TGTGCCACCCGGCGGGGGTCCTACAATGAGCAGTTCTTC
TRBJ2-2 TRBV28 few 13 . CASSLVHTGELFF TGTGCCAGCAGTTTGGTTCACACCGGGGAGCTGTTTTTT
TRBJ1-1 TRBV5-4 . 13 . CASSPARVSEAFF TGTGCCAGCAGCCCCGCCCGGGTTTCCGAAGCTTTCTTT
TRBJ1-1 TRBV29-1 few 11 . CSVVPNTEAFF TGCAGCGTTGTCCCGAACACTGAAGCTTTCTTT
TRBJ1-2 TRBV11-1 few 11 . CASSVGYGYTF TGTGCCAGCAGCGTGGGGTATGGCTACACCTTC
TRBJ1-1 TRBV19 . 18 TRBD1 CASSSLPGQGLMNTEAFF TGTGCCAGTAGTTCGCTACCGGGACAGGGGCTCATGAACACTGAAGCTTTCTTT
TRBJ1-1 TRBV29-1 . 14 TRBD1 CSVALTGVGTEAFF TGCAGCGTTGCCCTAACAGGGGTGGGCACTGAAGCTTTCTTT
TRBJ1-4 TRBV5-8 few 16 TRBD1 CASSRGQGGRNEKLFF TGTGCCAGCAGCCGCGGACAGGGGGGGAGGAATGAAAAACTGTTTTTT
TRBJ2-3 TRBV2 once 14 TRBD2 CASQRERGGDTQYF TGTGCCAGCCAGCGGGAGAGGGGAGGCGATACGCAGTATTTT
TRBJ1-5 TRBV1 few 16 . CTSSQEETGNYQPQHF TGCACCAGCAGCCAAGAGGAGACAGGGAACTATCAGCCCCAGCATTTT
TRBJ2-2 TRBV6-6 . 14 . CASRGGGDTGELFF TGTGCCAGCAGGGGTGGGGGAGACACCGGGGAGCTGTTTTTT
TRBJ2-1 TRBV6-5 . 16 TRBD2 CASSYSPGLAYNEQFF TGTGCCAGCAGTTACTCTCCGGGACTAGCCTACAATGAGCAGTTCTTC
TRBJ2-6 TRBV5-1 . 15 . CASSPVQAGANVLTF TGCGCCAGCAGCCCCGTTCAGGCGGGGGCCAACGTCCTGACTTTC
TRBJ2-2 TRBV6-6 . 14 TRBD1 CASRSTGDTGELFF TGTGCCAGCAGATCGACAGGGGACACCGGGGAGCTGTTTTTT
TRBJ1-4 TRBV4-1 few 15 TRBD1 CASSQGGQGGFKLFF TGCGCCAGCAGCCAAGGGGGGCAGGGGGGATTTAAACTGTTTTTT
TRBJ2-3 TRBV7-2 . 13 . CASSLVYSRTQYF TGTGCCAGCAGCTTAGTGTACTCACGTACGCAGTATTTT
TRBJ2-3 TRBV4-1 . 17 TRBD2 CASSQIPGGSITDTQYF TGCGCCAGCAGCCAAATTCCGGGAGGATCGATCACAGATACGCAGTATTTT
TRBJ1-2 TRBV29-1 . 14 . CSVYLEGMRYGYTF TGCAGCGTTTATCTGGAGGGGATGAGGTATGGCTACACCTTC
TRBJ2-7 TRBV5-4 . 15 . CASSLASTSSYEQYF TGTGCCAGCAGCTTGGCCTCCACGAGCTCCTACGAGCAGTACTTC
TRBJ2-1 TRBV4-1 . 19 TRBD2 CASSQRGTSGTTLAVEQFF TGCGCCAGCAGCCAACGGGGGACTAGCGGAACTACCTTGGCGGTGGAGCAGTTCTTC
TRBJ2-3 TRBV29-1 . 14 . CSAEQPGIPDTQYF TGCAGCGCCGAACAGCCCGGGATACCAGATACGCAGTATTTT
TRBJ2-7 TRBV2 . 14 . CAVRPGTYAYEQYF TGTGCCGTTAGGCCGGGGACATATGCCTACGAGCAGTACTTC
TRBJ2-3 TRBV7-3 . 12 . CASSRPTDTQYF TGTGCCAGCAGCAGGCCCACAGATACGCAGTATTTT
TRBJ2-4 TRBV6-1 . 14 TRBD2 CASSHNAGEDIQYF TGTGCCAGCTCTCACAACGCGGGGGAGGACATTCAGTACTTC
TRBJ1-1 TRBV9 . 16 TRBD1 CASSVIGQGAKAEAFF TGTGCCAGCAGCGTAATTGGACAGGGAGCAAAGGCTGAAGCTTTCTTT
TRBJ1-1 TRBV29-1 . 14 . CSAPARGVGTEAFF TGCAGCGCCCCAGCGCGGGGGGTGGGAACTGAAGCTTTCTTT
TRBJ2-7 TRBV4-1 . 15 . CASSPGVAQPYEQYF TGCGCCAGCAGCCCCGGAGTAGCGCAACCCTACGAGCAGTACTTC
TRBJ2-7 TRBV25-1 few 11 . CASSVHNEQYF TGTGCCAGCAGTGTACACAACGAGCAGTACTTC
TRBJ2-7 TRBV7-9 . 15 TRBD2 CASSALAGGPNEQYF TGTGCCAGCAGCGCCCTAGCGGGAGGGCCTAACGAGCAGTACTTC
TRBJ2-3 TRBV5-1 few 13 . CASSLDRADTQYF TGCGCCAGCAGCTTGGACCGGGCAGATACGCAGTATTTT
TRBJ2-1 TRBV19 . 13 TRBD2 CASSTTSGSEQFF TGTGCCAGTAGTACGACTAGCGGGAGTGAGCAGTTCTTC
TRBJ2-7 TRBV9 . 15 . CASSSRDPGKGEQYF TGTGCCAGCAGCTCGCGGGATCCCGGGAAGGGCGAGCAGTACTTC
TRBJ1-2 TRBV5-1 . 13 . CASSRDSDYGYTF TGCGCCAGCAGCCGGGACTCAGACTATGGCTACACCTTC
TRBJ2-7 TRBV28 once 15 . CATKPLQILIYEQYF TGTGCCACCAAACCCCTGCAGATCTTAATCTACGAGCAGTACTTC
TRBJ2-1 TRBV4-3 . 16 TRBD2 CASSQDPGLAGGEQFF TGCGCCAGCAGCCAAGATCCGGGACTAGCGGGAGGTGAGCAGTTCTTC